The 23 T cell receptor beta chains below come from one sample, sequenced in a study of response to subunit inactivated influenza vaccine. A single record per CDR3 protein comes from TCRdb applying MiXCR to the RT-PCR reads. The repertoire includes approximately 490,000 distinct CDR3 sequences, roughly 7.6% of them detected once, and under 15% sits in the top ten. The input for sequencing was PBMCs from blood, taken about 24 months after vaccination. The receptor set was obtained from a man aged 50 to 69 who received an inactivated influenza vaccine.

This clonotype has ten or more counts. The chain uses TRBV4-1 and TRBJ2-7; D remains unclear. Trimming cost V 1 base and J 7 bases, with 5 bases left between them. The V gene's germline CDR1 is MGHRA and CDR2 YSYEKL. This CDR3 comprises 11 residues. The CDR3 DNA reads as TGCGCCAGCAGCCAAGCATCGGAGCAGTACTTC. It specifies CASSQASEQYF.

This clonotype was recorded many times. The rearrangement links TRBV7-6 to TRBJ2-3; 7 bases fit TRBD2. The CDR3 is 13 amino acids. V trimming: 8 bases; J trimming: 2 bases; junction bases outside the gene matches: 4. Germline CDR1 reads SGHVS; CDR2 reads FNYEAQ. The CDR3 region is CASGAGNTDTQYF. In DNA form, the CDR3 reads TGTGCCAGCGGAGCGGGAAACACAGATACGCAGTATTTT.

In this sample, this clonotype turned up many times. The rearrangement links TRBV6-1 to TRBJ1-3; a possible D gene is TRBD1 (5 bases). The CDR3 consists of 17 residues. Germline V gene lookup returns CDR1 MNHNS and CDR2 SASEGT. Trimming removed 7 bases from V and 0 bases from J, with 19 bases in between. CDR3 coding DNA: TGTGCCAGCACCCTCCGGGGACCCGGGCACTCTGGAAACACCATATATTTT. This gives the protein CASTLRGPGHSGNTIYF.

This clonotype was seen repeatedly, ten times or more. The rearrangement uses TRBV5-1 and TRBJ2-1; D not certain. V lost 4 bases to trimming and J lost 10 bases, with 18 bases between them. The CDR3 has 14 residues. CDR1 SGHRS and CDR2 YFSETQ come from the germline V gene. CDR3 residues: CASSQYTAGGEQFF. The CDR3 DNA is TGCGCCAGCAGCCAATACACCGCCGGTGGAGAGCAGTTCTTC.

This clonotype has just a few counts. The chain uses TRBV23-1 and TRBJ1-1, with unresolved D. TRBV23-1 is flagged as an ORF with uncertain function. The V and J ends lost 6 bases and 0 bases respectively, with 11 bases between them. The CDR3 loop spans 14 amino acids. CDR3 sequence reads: CASRTFEVNTEAFF. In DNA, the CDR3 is TGCGCCAGCAGGACATTCGAGGTGAACACTGAAGCTTTCTTT.

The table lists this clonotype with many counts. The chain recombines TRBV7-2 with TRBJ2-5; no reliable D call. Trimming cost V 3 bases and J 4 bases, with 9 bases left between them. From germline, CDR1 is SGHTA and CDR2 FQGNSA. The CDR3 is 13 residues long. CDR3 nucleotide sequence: TGTGCCAGCAGCTTCTATGATCGAGAGACCCAGTACTTC. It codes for CASSFYDRETQYF. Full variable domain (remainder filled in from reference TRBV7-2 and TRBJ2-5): GAGVSQSPSNKVTEKGKDVELRCDPISGHTALYWYRQSLGQGLEFLIYFQGNSAPDKSGLPSDRFSAERTGGSVSTLTIQRTQQEDSAVYLCASSFYDRETQYFGPGTRLLVL.

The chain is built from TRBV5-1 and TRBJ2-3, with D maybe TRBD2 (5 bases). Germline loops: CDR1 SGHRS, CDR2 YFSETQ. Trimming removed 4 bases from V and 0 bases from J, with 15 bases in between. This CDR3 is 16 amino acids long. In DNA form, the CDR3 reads TGCGCCAGCAGCCGCCGGACTGGCTCTAGCACAGATACGCAGTATTTT. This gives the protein CASSRRTGSSTDTQYF.

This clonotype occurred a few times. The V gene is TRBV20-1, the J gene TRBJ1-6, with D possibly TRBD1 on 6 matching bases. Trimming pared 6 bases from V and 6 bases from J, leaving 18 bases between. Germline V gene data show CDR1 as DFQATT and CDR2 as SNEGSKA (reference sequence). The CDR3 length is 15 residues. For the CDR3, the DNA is TGCAGTGCGCTGGACAGCCACGAAGTTAATTCACCCCTCCACTTT. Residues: CSALDSHEVNSPLHF.

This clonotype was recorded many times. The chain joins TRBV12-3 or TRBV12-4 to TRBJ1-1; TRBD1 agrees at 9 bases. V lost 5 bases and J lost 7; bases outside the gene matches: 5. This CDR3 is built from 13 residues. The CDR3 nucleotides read TGTGCCAGCAGTACAGGGGGCGGGGGTGAAGCTTTCTTT. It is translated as CASSTGGGGEAFF.

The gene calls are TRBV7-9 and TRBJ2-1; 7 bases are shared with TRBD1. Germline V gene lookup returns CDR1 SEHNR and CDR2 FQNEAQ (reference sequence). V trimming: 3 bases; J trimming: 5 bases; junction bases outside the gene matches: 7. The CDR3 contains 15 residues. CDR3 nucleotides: TGTGCCAGCAGCTTCCGCGGACAGGTTCACAATGAGCAGTTCTTC. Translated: CASSFRGQVHNEQFF.

The CDR3: CASSPNLGQGATYEQYF. The CDR3 region has the DNA TGTGCCAGCTCACCAAACCTCGGACAGGGGGCCACCTACGAGCAGTACTTC. The chain joins TRBV18 to TRBJ2-7, with TRBD1 identical over 11 bases. J gave up 2 bases and V 2 bases, and 8 bases lay outside the gene matches. Germline V gene data show CDR1 as KGHSH and CDR2 as LQKENI. The length of the CDR3 is 17 residues.

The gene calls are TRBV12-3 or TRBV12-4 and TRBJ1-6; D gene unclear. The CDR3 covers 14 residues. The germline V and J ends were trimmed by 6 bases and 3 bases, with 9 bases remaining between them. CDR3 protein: CASSRRSYNSPLHF. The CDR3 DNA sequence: TGTGCCAGCAGCCGACGGAGCTATAATTCACCCCTCCACTTT.

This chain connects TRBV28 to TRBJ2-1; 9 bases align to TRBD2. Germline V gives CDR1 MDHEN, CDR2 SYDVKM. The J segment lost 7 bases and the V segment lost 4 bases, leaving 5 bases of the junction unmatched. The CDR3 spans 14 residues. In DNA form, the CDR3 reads TGTGCCAGCAGTTACTGGAGCGGGGGGAATGAGCAGTTCTTC. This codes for CASSYWSGGNEQFF.

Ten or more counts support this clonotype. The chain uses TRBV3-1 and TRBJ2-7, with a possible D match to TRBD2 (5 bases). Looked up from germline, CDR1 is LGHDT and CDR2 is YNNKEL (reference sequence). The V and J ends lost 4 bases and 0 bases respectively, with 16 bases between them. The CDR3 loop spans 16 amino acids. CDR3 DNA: TGTGCCAGCAGCCCGACGCAGCGGTGGAGCTCCTACGAGCAGTACTTC. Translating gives CASSPTQRWSSYEQYF.

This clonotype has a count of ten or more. In DNA form, the CDR3 reads TGTGCCAGCAGCTCAGAGACAGGGACCAATCAGCCCCAGCATTTT. Translated: CASSSETGTNQPQHF. The chain couples TRBV7-2 to TRBJ1-5; 7 nucleotides align to TRBD1. V shed 4 bases, J shed 3 bases, and the junction held 6 bases outside the gene matches. This CDR3 spans 15 amino acids. Per germline, CDR1 SGHTA and CDR2 FQGNSA.

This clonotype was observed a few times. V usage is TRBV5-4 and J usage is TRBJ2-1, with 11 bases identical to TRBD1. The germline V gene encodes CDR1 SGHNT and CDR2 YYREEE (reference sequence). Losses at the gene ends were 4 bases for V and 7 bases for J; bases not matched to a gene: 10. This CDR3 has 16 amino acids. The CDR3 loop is CASSSGQGAHRNEQFF. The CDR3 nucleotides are TGTGCCAGCAGCAGCGGACAGGGGGCGCATAGGAATGAGCAGTTCTTC.

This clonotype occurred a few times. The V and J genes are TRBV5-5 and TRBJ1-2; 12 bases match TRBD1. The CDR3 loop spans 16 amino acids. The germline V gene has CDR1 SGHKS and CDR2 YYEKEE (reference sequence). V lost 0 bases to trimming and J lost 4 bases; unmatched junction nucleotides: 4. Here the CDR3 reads CASSLEGQGAFYGYTF. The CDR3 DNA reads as TGTGCCAGCAGCTTGGAGGGACAGGGGGCGTTCTATGGCTACACCTTC.

CDR3 amino acids: CASRPAGGYEQYF. CDR3 coding DNA: TGTGCCAGCCGACCAGCGGGAGGCTACGAGCAGTACTTC. V usage is TRBV6-6 and J usage is TRBJ2-7; 9 bases map to TRBD2. The CDR3 extends over 13 amino acids. The germline V gene has CDR1 MNHNY and CDR2 SVGAGI (reference sequence). Germline trimming cut 8 bases from V and 3 bases from J; bases unmatched to any gene: 5.

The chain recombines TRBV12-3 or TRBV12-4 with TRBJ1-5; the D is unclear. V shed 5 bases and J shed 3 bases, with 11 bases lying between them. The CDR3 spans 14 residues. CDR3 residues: CASSNSGNNQPQHF. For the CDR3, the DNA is TGTGCCAGCAGTAACAGTGGAAACAATCAGCCCCAGCATTTT.

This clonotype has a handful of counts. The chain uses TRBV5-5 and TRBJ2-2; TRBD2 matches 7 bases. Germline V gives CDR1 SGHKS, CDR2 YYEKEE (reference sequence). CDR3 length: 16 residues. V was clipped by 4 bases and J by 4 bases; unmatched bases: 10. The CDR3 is CASSPRGGAGTGELFF. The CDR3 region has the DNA TGTGCCAGCAGCCCTCGGGGAGGGGCGGGCACCGGGGAGCTGTTTTTT.

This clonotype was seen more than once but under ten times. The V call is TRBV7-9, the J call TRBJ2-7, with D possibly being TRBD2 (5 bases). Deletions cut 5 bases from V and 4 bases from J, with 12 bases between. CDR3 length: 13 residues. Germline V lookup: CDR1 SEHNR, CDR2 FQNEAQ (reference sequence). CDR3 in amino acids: CASSTGNRYEQYF. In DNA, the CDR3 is TGTGCCAGCAGCACGGGGAATCGGTACGAGCAGTACTTC.

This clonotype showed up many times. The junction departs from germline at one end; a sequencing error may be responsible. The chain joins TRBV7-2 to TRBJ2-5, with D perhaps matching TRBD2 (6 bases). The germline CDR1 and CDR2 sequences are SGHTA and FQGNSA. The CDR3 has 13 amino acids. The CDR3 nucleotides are TGCGCCAGCAGCTTTGGAGGGAGGGAGACCCAGTACTTC. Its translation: CASSFGGRETQYF.

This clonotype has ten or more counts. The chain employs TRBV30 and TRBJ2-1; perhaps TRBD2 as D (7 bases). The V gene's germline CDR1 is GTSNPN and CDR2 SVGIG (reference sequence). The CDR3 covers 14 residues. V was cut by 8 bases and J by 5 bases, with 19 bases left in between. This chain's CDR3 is CANAAWGGNNEQFF. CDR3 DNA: TGTGCCAACGCCGCATGGGGGGGCAACAATGAGCAGTTCTTC.